These T cell receptor beta chains were read from a single sample in a study of T cell responses to AZD1222 COVID-19 vaccine. Profiled with immunoSEQ multiplex PCR; TCRdb holds only in-frame clones, not every one. The sample carries around 140,000 clones, roughly nine tenths recorded once. This material consisted of peripheral blood, taken on day 0 of AZD1222 vaccination. All receptors derive from an adult in good health. Both conserved end residues are part of each CDR3. The D gene is left open where the match is weak. Expanded clones get a size class; other rows say once, few or many, or leave the size out.

abundance | j_gene | d_gene | v_gene | CDR3aa | CDR3nt
- | TRBJ1-3 | - | TRBV7-9 | CASSLAQPGRGNTIYF | TGTGCCAGCAGCTTAGCGCAACCAGGGCGGGGAAACACCATATATTTT
- | TRBJ1-2 | TRBD1 | TRBV5-6 | CASSSGQGYGYTF | TGTGCCAGCAGCTCGGGACAGGGGTATGGCTACACCTTC
- | TRBJ1-5 | - | TRBV3-1/TRBV3-2 | CASSQARQQPQHF | TGTGCCAGCAGCCAAGCCAGACAACAGCCCCAGCATTTT
- | TRBJ1-6 | - | TRBV3-1/TRBV3-2 | CASSPYWDSPLHF | TGTGCCAGCAGCCCTTATTGGGATTCACCCCTCCACTTT
- | TRBJ1-2 | - | TRBV4-1 | CASSQESKGHYGYTF | TGCGCCAGCAGCCAAGAGAGTAAGGGGCACTATGGCTACACCTTC
- | TRBJ2-1 | - | TRBV18 | CASSPPGRSYNEQFF | TGTGCCAGCTCACCACCGGGACGGTCCTACAATGAGCAGTTCTTC
- | TRBJ1-3 | - | TRBV23-1 | CASSQWGRNSGNTIYF | TGCGCCAGCAGTCAATGGGGCAGAAACTCTGGAAACACCATATATTTT
- | TRBJ1-1 | - | TRBV27 | CASSRQPNTEAFF | TGTGCCAGCAGTCGCCAACCGAACACTGAAGCTTTCTTT
- | TRBJ1-5 | - | TRBV28 | CASSLGGINQPQHF | TGTGCCAGCAGTTTAGGAGGGATCAATCAGCCCCAGCATTTT
- | TRBJ2-7 | TRBD2 | TRBV7-9 | CASSLGLAGAQASIYEQYF | TGTGCCAGCAGCTTAGGGCTAGCGGGAGCACAGGCCTCAATTTACGAGCAGTACTTC
- | TRBJ1-6 | TRBD1 | TRBV30 | CACTTGGSPLHF | TGTGCCTGTACGACAGGGGGCTCACCCCTCCACTTT
- | TRBJ1-4 | - | TRBV5-1 | CASSPGRTVPNEKLFF | TGCGCCAGCAGCCCAGGGAGGACAGTCCCTAATGAAAAACTGTTTTTT
- | TRBJ1-2 | - | TRBV7-9 | CASSITTGTEAYGYTF | TGTGCCAGCAGCATCACCACAGGGACGGAGGCGTATGGCTACACCTTC
- | TRBJ1-6 | - | TRBV30 | CAWRLQSSYNSPLHF | TGTGCCTGGAGGCTTCAGAGCTCCTATAATTCACCCCTCCACTTT
- | TRBJ2-2 | - | TRBV18 | CASSVRDGLVEGSVGELFF | TGTGCCAGCTCAGTCCGGGACGGCCTCGTGGAAGGCTCGGTCGGGGAGCTGTTTTTT
few | TRBJ2-1 | TRBD2 | TRBV19 | CASSYPGTTNEQFF | TGTGCCAGTAGCTACCCCGGGACTACAAATGAGCAGTTCTTC
once | TRBJ2-1 | TRBD2 | TRBV5-6 | CASTRLAGSSYNEQFF | TGTGCCAGCACCAGACTAGCGGGCAGCTCCTACAATGAGCAGTTCTTC
once | TRBJ1-1 | - | TRBV5-4 | CASSLEQTVTEAFF | TGTGCCAGCAGCTTAGAACAGACGGTAACTGAAGCTTTCTTT
- | TRBJ2-7 | - | TRBV2 | CASRGIGYEQYF | TGTGCCAGCAGAGGGATCGGCTACGAGCAGTACTTC
- | TRBJ2-3 | TRBD1 | TRBV30 | CAWSTGTGVFGTQYF | TGTGCCTGGAGCACCGGGACAGGGGTTTTTGGTACGCAGTATTTT
- | TRBJ1-2 | - | TRBV4-1 | CASSQDRRWPKQTNYGYTF | TGCGCCAGCAGCCAAGATCGGAGGTGGCCCAAGCAAACTAACTATGGCTACACCTTC
- | TRBJ1-4 | TRBD1 | TRBV7-2 | CASSLGQGFEKLFF | TGTGCCAGCAGCTTAGGACAGGGTTTCGAAAAACTGTTTTTT
- | TRBJ1-5 | TRBD1 | TRBV2 | CASSEDRGNQPQHF | TGTGCCAGCAGTGAGGACAGGGGCAATCAGCCCCAGCATTTT
- | TRBJ1-1 | - | TRBV28 | CASSSYRGGETEAFF | TGTGCCAGCAGTAGCTATCGGGGGGGGGAAACTGAAGCTTTCTTT
- | TRBJ2-5 | - | TRBV13 | CASSFRAQTETQYF | TGTGCCAGCAGCTTCAGGGCTCAGACGGAGACCCAGTACTTC
- | TRBJ2-1 | - | TRBV20-1 | CSASSRGAYNEQFF | TGCAGTGCTAGTAGCAGGGGCGCCTACAATGAGCAGTTCTTC
- | TRBJ1-6 | TRBD1 | TRBV2 | CASSGTVNSPLHF | TGTGCCAGCTCCGGGACAGTTAATTCACCCCTCCACTTT
- | TRBJ2-1 | TRBD2 | TRBV14 | CASSQEWNSGTGYNEQFF | TGTGCCAGCAGCCAAGAGTGGAATAGCGGGACTGGCTACAATGAGCAGTTCTTC
- | TRBJ1-6 | TRBD1 | TRBV30 | CAWDRANSPLHF | TGTGCCTGGGACAGGGCCAATTCACCCCTCCACTTT
- | TRBJ1-2 | - | TRBV5-5 | CASSSAGGYGYTF | TGTGCCAGCAGCTCCGCCGGGGGCTATGGCTACACCTTC
- | TRBJ1-2 | - | TRBV3-1/TRBV3-2 | CASSRRTSDYGYTF | TGTGCCAGCAGCCGAAGGACCTCGGACTATGGCTACACCTTC
- | TRBJ1-3 | - | TRBV6-1 | CASSDNSGNTIYF | TGTGCCAGCAGCGACAACTCTGGAAACACCATATATTTT
- | TRBJ1-1 | - | TRBV10-2 | CASSEGGQGRTEAFF | TGCGCCAGCAGTGAAGGAGGGCAGGGTAGAACTGAAGCTTTCTTT
- | TRBJ1-5 | - | TRBV4-1 | CASSTGRGYSNQPQHF | TGCGCCAGCAGTACAGGGAGGGGGTATAGCAATCAGCCCCAGCATTTT
once | TRBJ1-1 | - | TRBV6-6 | CATQDHSVNTEAFF | TGTGCCACCCAGGACCACTCTGTGAACACTGAAGCTTTCTTT
- | TRBJ1-2 | - | TRBV2 | CASWGRSFGYTF | TGTGCCAGCTGGGGAAGAAGCTTTGGCTACACCTTC
- | TRBJ1-3 | - | TRBV7-2 | CASSPQATGSGNTIYF | TGTGCCAGCAGCCCACAGGCGACGGGCTCTGGAAACACCATATATTTT
- | TRBJ2-1 | - | TRBV24-1 | CATKTALTYNEQFF | TGTGCCACCAAGACAGCACTCACCTACAATGAGCAGTTCTTC
- | TRBJ2-1 | - | TRBV27 | CASSPNLPGGLEDEQFF | TGTGCCAGCAGTCCGAACCTCCCGGGGGGCCTAGAAGATGAGCAGTTCTTC
- | TRBJ1-5 | - | TRBV6-1 | CASSEIPRGHNQPQHF | TGTGCCAGCAGTGAAATCCCCCGAGGCCATAATCAGCCCCAGCATTTT
- | TRBJ2-3 | - | TRBV24-1 | CATSALWDATTDTQYF | TGTGCCACCAGTGCCCTTTGGGACGCCACCACAGATACGCAGTATTTT
- | TRBJ1-3 | - | TRBV6-1 | CASSAGIILGGPRNTIYF | TGTGCCAGCAGTGCAGGAATTATCTTGGGAGGGCCCAGAAACACCATATATTTT
- | TRBJ2-7 | - | TRBV3-1/TRBV3-2 | CASSQDRVLDSLYF | TGTGCCAGCAGCCAAGACAGGGTTCTGGACAGTCTGTACTTC
- | TRBJ2-7 | - | TRBV4-1 | CASSQAYQGIYEQYF | TGCGCCAGCAGCCAAGCTTATCAGGGGATCTACGAGCAGTACTTC
- | TRBJ1-5 | - | TRBV2 | CASRINSGNQPQHF | TGTGCCAGCAGGATCAACAGCGGCAATCAGCCCCAGCATTTT
- | TRBJ1-1 | - | TRBV20-1 | CSAREDSEAFF | TGCAGTGCTAGAGAGGACAGTGAAGCTTTCTTT
- | TRBJ1-4 | TRBD1 | TRBV6-5 | CASKDRGEKLFF | TGTGCCAGCAAAGACAGGGGCGAAAAACTGTTTTTT
- | TRBJ2-2 | - | TRBV12-5 | CASGSSGASNTGELFF | TGTGCTAGTGGTTCCTCTGGCGCTTCGAACACCGGGGAGCTGTTTTTT
- | TRBJ1-1 | TRBD1 | TRBV6-5 | CASRRTGAISEAFF | TGTGCCAGCAGGCGTACAGGGGCAATCTCTGAAGCTTTCTTT
- | TRBJ2-7 | TRBD1 | TRBV7-9 | CASSPSSGTGGVLSGEQYF | TGTGCCAGCAGCCCCTCCTCCGGGACAGGGGGCGTCTTATCCGGCGAGCAGTACTTC
- | TRBJ2-1 | - | TRBV11-3 | CASSFSGAYNEQFF | TGTGCCAGCAGCTTCTCGGGAGCCTACAATGAGCAGTTCTTC
- | TRBJ1-2 | TRBD1 | TRBV4-1 | CASSQVETGRRGYTF | TGCGCCAGCAGCCAAGTCGAGACAGGGAGACGTGGCTACACCTTC
- | TRBJ1-4 | - | TRBV19 | CASRLTTNEKLFF | TGTGCCAGTAGGTTAACAACTAATGAAAAACTGTTTTTT
- | TRBJ2-1 | TRBD1 | TRBV5-1 | CASRTLGQSYNEQFF | TGCGCCAGCAGAACCCTGGGACAGTCCTACAATGAGCAGTTCTTC
- | TRBJ1-5 | - | TRBV27 | CASSFSFVQPQHF | TGTGCCAGCAGTTTTTCTTTCGTGCAGCCCCAGCATTTT
- | TRBJ1-5 | - | TRBV12-3/TRBV12-4 | CATSRMTELKHF | TGTGCCACCTCTCGCATGACAGAGCTGAAGCATTTT
- | TRBJ2-1 | TRBD2 | TRBV7-9 | CASSFYSGNNNEQFF | TGTGCCAGCAGCTTCTATAGCGGGAATAACAATGAGCAGTTCTTC
- | TRBJ1-1 | - | TRBV6-5 | CASSTLGFGNTEAFF | TGTGCCAGCAGTACACTCGGGTTCGGGAACACTGAAGCTTTCTTT
- | TRBJ1-5 | TRBD1 | TRBV5-5 | CASSIGDREGHSNQPQHF | TGTGCCAGCAGCATAGGGGACAGGGAGGGACATAGCAATCAGCCCCAGCATTTT